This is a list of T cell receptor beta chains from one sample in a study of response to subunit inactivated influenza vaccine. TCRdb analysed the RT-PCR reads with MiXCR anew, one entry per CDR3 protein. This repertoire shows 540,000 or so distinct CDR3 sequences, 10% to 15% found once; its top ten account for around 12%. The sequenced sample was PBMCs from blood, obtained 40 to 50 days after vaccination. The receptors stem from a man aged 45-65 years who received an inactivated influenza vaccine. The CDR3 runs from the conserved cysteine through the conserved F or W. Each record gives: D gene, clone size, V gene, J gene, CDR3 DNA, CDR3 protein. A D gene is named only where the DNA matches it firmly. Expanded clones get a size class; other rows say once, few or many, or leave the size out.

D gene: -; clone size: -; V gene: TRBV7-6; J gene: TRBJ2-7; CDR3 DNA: TGTGCCAGCAGCTTAGCCCCCGTCTCCTACGAGCAGTACTTC; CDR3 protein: CASSLAPVSYEQYF
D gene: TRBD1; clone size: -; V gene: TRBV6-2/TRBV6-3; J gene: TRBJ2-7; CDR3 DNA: TGTGCCAGTCGGGACAGGGTAAGCTCCTACGAGCAGTACTTC; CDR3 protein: CASRDRVSSYEQYF
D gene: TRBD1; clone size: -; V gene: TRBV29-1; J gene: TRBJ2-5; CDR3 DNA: TGCAGCGTGCAGGGACAGGGGGCGAGGCTTCAAGAGACCGAGTACTTC; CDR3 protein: CSVQGQGARLQETEYF
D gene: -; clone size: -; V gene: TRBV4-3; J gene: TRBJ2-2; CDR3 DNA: TGCGCCAGCAGCCGCCAGGGGCAGAACACCGGGGAGCTGTTTTTT; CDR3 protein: CASSRQGQNTGELFF
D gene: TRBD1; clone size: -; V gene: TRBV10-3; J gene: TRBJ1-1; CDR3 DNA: TGTGCCACCTGGGACAGTGGTGAAGCTTTCTTT; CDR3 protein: CATWDSGEAFF
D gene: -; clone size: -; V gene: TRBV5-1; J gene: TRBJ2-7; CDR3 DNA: TGCGCCAGCAGGTCTTCCCAAGAGCAGTACTTC; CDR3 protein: CASRSSQEQYF
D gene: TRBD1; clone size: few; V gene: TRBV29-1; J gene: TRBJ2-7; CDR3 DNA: TGCAGCGTTCTAGGACAGGGGGTGTTCTACGAGCAGTACTTC; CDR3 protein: CSVLGQGVFYEQYF
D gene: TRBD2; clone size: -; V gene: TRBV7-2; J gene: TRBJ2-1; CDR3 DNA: TGTGCCAGCAGCTTCTTTGCGGGGGGGAAGAACAATGAGCAGTTCTTC; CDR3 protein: CASSFFAGGKNNEQFF
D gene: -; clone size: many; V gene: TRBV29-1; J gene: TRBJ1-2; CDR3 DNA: TGCAGCGTTGCAAGGACGGGAGAAAACTATGGCTACACCTTC; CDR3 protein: CSVARTGENYGYTF
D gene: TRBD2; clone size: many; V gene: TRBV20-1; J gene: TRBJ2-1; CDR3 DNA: TGCAGTGCTAGAGAGCCTATGAGCGGGAGGGGGAATGAGCAGTTCTTC; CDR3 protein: CSAREPMSGRGNEQFF
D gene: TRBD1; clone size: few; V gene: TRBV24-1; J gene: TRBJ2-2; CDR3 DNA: TGTGCCACCAGTGATCCTGGGACAGGGGAACTCGGGGAGCTGTTTTTT; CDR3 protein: CATSDPGTGELGELFF
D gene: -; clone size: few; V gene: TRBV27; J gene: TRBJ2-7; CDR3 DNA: TGTGCCAGCAGCCGCCCAGGGTGGTACGAGCAGTACTTC; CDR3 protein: CASSRPGWYEQYF
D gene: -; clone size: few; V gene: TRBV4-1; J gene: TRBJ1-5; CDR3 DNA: TGCGCCAGCAGCCAAGTGATTAGCAATCAGCCCCAGCATTTT; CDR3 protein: CASSQVISNQPQHF
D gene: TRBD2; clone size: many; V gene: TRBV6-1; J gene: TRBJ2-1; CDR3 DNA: TGTGCCAGCAGGCCTAGCGGGTCTTACAATGAGCAGTTCTTC; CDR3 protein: CASRPSGSYNEQFF
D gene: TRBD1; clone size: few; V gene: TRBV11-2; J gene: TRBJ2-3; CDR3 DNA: TGTGCCAGCAGCTCCGCCGGGGACAGGGCCACAGATACGCAGTATTTT; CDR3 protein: CASSSAGDRATDTQYF
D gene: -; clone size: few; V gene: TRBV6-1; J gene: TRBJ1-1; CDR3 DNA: TGTGCCAGCACAAAGTGGGAGGACACTGAAGCTTTCTTT; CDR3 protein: CASTKWEDTEAFF
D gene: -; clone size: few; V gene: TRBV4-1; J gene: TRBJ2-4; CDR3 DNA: TGCGCCAGCAGTTTTTGGGGGGAGTCTAGCCTCGACATTCAGTACTTC; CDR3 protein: CASSFWGESSLDIQYF
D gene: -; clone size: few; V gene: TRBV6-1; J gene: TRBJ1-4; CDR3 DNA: TGTGCCAGCAGGGGGACCTGGGCAACTAATGAAAAACTGTTTTTT; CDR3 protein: CASRGTWATNEKLFF
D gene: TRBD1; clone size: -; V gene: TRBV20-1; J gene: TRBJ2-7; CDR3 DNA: TGCAGTGCAACTCGGACAGGGGACGAGCAGTACTTC; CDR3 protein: CSATRTGDEQYF
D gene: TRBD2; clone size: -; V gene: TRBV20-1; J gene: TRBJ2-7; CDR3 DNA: TGCAGTGCGCCTAGGGGGACTAGCGGGGCTCTCGAGCAGTACTTC; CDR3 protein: CSAPRGTSGALEQYF
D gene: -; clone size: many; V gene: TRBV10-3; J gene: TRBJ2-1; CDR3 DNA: TGTGCCATCAGTGCGAGCCATGGAGTCTACGATGAGCAGTTCTTC; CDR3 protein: CAISASHGVYDEQFF
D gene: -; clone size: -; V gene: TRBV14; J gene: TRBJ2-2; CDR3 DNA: TGTGCCAGCAGCCAAGTCTCTGGTTTCTCCGGGGAGCTGTTTTTT; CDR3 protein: CASSQVSGFSGELFF
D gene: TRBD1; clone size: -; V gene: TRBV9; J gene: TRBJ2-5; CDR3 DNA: TGTGCCAGCAGCATCTCCGCGACAGGGGTTCTAAAGACCCAGTACTTC; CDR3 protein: CASSISATGVLKTQYF
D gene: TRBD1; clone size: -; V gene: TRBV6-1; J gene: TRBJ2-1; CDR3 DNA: TGTGCCAGCAGTACGACCGGGACAGGGCGCAATGAGCAGTTCTTC; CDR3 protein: CASSTTGTGRNEQFF
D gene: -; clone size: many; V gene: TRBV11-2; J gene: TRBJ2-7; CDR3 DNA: TGTGCCAGCAGCTTAGGGGCAGGGAACCCCTACGAGCAGTACTTC; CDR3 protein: CASSLGAGNPYEQYF
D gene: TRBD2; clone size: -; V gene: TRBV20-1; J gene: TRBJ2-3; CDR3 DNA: TGCAGTGCTTTTAGCGGGGGGCCTTTTAGCACAGATACGCAGTATTTT; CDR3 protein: CSAFSGGPFSTDTQYF
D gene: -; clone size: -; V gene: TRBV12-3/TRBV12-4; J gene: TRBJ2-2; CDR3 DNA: TGTGCCAGCAGTTTATATCGGGATTTCACCGGGGAGCTGTTTTTT; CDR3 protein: CASSLYRDFTGELFF
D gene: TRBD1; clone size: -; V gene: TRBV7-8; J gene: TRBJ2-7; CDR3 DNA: TGTGCCAGCAGCTTACTCGGACAGGGCTACGAGCAGTACTTC; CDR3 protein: CASSLLGQGYEQYF
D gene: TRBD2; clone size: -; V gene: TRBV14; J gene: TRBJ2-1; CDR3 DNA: TGTGCCAGCAGCCGACTAGCGGGGATCAATGAGCAGTTCTTC; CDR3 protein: CASSRLAGINEQFF
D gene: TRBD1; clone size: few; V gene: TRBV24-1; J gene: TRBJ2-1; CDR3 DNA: TGTGCCACCAGTGGGGACAGGGGAGAGAGCTCCTACAATGAGCAGTTCTTC; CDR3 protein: CATSGDRGESSYNEQFF
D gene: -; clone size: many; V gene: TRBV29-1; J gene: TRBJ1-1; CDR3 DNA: TGCAGCGTTGAAAGGGGGGGAGTGAACACTGAAGCTTTCTTT; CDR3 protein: CSVERGGVNTEAFF
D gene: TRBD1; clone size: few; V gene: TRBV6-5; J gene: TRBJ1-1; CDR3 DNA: TGTGCCAGCAGTAACAGGGGAAACATGAACACTGAAGCTTTCTTT; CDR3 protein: CASSNRGNMNTEAFF
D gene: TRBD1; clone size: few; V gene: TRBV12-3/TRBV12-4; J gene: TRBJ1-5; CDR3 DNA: TGTGCCAGCAGTCCCCATCCGACAGGGCAGGGGCAGCCCCAGCATTTT; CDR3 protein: CASSPHPTGQGQPQHF
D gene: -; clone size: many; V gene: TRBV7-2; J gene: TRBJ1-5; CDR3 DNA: TGTGCCAGCAGCCAGGACGGGAATCAGCCCCAGCATTTT; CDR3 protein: CASSQDGNQPQHF
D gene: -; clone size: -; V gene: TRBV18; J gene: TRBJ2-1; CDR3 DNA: TGTGCCAGCTCACCACTCTCGGGCAATGAGCAGTTCTTC; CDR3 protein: CASSPLSGNEQFF
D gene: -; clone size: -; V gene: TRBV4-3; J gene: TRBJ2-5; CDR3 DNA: TGCGCCAGCAGCCAACTACGGGGGACAGTGGGGCAAGAGACCCAGTACTTC; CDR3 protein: CASSQLRGTVGQETQYF
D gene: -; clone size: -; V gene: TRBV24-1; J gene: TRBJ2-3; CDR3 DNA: TGTGCCACCAGTGAACCGGGCAACCGGGCAGATACGCAGTATTTT; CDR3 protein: CATSEPGNRADTQYF
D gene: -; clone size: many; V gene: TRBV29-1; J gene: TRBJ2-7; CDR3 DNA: TGCAGCGTTGGGGGGTATAGTGAGCGTAAGAGCTCCTACGAGCAGTACTTC; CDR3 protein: CSVGGYSERKSSYEQYF
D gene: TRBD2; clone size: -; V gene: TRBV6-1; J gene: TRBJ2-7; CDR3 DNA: TGTGCCAGCAGCAACCTCTGGCGGGAGGGCCTAGGGGAGCAGTACTTC; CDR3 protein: CASSNLWREGLGEQYF
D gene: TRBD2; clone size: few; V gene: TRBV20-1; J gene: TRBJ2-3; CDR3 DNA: TGCAGTGCTAGGGCTTCTAGCGGGGGGCGCACAGATACGCAGTATTTT; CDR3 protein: CSARASSGGRTDTQYF
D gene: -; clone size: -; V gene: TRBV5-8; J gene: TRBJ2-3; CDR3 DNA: TGTGCCAGCAGCAGTATTGTGGGGACTTATACGCAGTATTTT; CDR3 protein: CASSSIVGTYTQYF
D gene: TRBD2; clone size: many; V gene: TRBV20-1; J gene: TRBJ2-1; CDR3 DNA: TGCAGTGCCACAACGGGTCCAGCGGGAAACAATGAGCAGTTCTTC; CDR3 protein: CSATTGPAGNNEQFF
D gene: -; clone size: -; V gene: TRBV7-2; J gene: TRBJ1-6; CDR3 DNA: TGTGCCAGCAGCTTAGCGTACCTTTTGGGTTCACCCCTCCACTTT; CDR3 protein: CASSLAYLLGSPLHF
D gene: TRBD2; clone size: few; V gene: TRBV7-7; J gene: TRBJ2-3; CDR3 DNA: TGTGCTAGCAGCAAAGGACTAGCAGGTTCCACAGATACGCAGTATTTT; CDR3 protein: CASSKGLAGSTDTQYF
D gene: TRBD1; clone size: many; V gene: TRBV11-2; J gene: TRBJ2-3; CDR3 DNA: TGTGCCAGCAGCTTCGACAGGGGGCTGCATACGCAGTATTTT; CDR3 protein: CASSFDRGLHTQYF
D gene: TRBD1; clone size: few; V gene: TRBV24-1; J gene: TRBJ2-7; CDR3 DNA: TGTGCCACCAGTGATGGGACAGGGGCCGAGCAGTACTTC; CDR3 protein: CATSDGTGAEQYF
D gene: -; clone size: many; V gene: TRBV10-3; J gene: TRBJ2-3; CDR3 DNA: TGTGCCATCAGTGAGGCTGGCACAGATACGCAGTATTTT; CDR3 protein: CAISEAGTDTQYF
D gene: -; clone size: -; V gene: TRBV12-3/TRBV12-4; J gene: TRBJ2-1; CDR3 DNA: TGTGCCAGCACCCCCACACCCAATGAGCAGTTCTTC; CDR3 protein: CASTPTPNEQFF
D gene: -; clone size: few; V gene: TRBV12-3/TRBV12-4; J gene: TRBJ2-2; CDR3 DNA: TGTGCCAGCACCCACTGGGAAGGGGACGGGGAGCTGTTTTTT; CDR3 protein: CASTHWEGDGELFF
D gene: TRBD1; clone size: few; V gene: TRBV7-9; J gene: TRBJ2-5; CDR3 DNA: TGTGCCAGCAGCTTAATAGGGGGCACAGAGACCCAGTACTTC; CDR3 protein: CASSLIGGTETQYF
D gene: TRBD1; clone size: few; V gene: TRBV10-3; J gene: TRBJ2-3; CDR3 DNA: TGTGCCATCAGTGAACAGGGGGCCACAGATACGCAGTATTTT; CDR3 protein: CAISEQGATDTQYF
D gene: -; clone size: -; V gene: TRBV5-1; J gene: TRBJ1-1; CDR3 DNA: TGCGCCAGCAGCTTCCAGGGGTTCAACACTGAAGCTTTCTTT; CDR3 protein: CASSFQGFNTEAFF
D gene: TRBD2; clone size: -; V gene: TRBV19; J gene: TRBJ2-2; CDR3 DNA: TGTGCCAGTAGGGAACTAGCGAAGAACACCGGGGAGCTGTTTTTT; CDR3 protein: CASRELAKNTGELFF
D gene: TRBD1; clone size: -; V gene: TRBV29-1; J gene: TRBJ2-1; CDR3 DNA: TGCAGCGGGGACAGGGGTGGCGATGAGCAGTTCTTC; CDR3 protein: CSGDRGGDEQFF
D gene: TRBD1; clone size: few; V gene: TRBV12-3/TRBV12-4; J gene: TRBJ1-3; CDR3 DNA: TGTGCCAGCAGCCCAGCGACAGGGCGATTCTCTGGAAACACCATATATTTT; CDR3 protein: CASSPATGRFSGNTIYF
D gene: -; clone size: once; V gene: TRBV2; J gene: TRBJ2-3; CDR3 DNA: TGTGCCGGCCGGGACACCAGCACAGATACGCAGTATTTT; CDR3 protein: CAGRDTSTDTQYF
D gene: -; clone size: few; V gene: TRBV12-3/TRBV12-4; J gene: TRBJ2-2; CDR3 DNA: TGTGCCAGCCGGTTGGGGCAGGCGGGCACCGGGGAGCTGTTTTTT; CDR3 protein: CASRLGQAGTGELFF
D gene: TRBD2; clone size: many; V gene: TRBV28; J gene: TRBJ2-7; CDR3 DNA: TGTGCCAGCCTTAGCGGGAGTCTCGCCTACGAGCAGTACTTC; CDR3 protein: CASLSGSLAYEQYF